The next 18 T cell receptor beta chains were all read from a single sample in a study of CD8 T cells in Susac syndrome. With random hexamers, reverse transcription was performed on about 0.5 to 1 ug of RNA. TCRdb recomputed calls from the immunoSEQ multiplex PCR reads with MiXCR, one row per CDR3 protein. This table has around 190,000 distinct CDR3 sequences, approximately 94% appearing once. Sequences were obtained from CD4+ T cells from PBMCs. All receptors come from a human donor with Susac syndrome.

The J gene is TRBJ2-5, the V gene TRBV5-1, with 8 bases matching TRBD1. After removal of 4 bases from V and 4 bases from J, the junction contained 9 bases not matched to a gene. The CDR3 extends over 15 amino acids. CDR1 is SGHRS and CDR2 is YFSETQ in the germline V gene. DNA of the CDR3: TGCGCCAGCAGCACAGGGACAGGAGGAGGAGAGACCCAGTACTTC. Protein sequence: CASSTGTGGGETQYF. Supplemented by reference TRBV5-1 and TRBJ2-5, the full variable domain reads KAGVTQTPRYLIKTRGQQVTLSCSPISGHRSVSWYQQTPGQGLQFLFEYFSETQRNKGNFPGRFSGRQFSNSRSEMNVSTLELGDSALYLCASSTGTGGGETQYFGPGTRLLVL.

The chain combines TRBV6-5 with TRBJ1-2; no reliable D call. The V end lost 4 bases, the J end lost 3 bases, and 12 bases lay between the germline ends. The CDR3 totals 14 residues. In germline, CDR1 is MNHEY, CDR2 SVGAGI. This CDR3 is CASSFGSVDYGYTF. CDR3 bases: TGTGCCAGCAGTTTTGGTTCCGTCGACTATGGCTACACCTTC.

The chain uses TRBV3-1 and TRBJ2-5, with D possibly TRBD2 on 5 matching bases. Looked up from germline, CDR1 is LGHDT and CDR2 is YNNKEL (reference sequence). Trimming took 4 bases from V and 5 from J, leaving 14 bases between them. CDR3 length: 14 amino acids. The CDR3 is CASSLLAAAETQYF. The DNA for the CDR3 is TGTGCCAGCAGCCTCCTGGCAGCGGCGGAGACCCAGTACTTC.

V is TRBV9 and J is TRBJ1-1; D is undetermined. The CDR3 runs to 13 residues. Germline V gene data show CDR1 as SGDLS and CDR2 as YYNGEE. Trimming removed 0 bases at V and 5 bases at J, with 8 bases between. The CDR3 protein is CASSVEIRTEAFF. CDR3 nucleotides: TGTGCCAGCAGCGTAGAAATCCGGACTGAAGCTTTCTTT.

CDR3 sequence (DNA): TGTGCCATCAGTGTGGGCAGGGTCGAGCAGTACTTC. This translates into CAISVGRVEQYF. The genes are TRBV10-3 and TRBJ2-7; the D gene is possibly TRBD1 (5 bases). This CDR3 spans 12 amino acids. V lost 4 bases, J lost 6 bases, and 10 bases lay in between. Germline V gives CDR1 ENHRY, CDR2 SYGVKD.

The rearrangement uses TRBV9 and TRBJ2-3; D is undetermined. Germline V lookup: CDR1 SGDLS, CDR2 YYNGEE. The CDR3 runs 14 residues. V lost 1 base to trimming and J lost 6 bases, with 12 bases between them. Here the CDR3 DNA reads TGTGCCAGCAGCGTAAGCCTACCGTCGGATACGCAGTATTTT. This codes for CASSVSLPSDTQYF.

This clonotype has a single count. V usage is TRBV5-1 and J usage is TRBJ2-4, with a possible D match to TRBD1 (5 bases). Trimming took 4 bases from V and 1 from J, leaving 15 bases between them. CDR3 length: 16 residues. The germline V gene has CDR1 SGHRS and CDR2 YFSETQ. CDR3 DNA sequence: TGCGCCAGCAGCCCTGGACACGCTACTGCCAAAAACATTCAGTACTTC. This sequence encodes CASSPGHATAKNIQYF.

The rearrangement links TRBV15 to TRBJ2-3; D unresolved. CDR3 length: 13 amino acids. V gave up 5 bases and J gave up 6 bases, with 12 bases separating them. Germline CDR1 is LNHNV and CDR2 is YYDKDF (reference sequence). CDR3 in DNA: TGTGCCACCAGCTCCCGTGTGGGTGATACGCAGTATTTT. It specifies CATSSRVGDTQYF.

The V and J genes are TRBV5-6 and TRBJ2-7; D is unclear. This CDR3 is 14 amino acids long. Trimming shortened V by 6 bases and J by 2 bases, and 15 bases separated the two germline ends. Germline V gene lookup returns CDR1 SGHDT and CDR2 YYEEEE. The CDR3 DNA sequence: TGTGCCAGCACCCGAGGAACAGCAACCTACGAGCAGTACTTC. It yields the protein CASTRGTATYEQYF.

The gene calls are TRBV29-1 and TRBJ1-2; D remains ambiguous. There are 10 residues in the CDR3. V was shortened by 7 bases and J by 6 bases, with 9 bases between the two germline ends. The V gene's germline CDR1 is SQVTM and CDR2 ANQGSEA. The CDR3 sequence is CSGDGNGYTF. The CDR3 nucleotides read TGCAGCGGCGACGGAAATGGCTACACCTTC.

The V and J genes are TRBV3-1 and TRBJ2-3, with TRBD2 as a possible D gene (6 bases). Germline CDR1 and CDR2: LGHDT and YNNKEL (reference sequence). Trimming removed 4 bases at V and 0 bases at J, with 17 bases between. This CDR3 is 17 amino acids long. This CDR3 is CASSPMRAGSSTDTQYF. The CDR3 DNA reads TGTGCCAGCAGCCCCATGAGGGCGGGGTCTAGCACAGATACGCAGTATTTT.

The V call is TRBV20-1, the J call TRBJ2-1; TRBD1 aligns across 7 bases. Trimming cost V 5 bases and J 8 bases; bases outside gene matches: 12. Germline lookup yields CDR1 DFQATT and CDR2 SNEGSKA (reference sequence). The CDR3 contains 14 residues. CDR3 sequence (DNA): TGCAGTGCTCTCGGGGACAGTGGGGCCCATGAGCAGTTCTTC. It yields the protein CSALGDSGAHEQFF.

Here the CDR3 reads CASSFDWNTEAFF. Here the CDR3 DNA reads TGTGCCAGTAGTTTCGACTGGAACACTGAAGCTTTCTTT. The V call is TRBV19, the J call TRBJ1-1; D unresolved. The CDR3 runs 13 residues. Germline V gene lookup returns CDR1 LNHDA and CDR2 SQIVND (reference sequence). The V end was cut by 5 bases, the J end by 1 base, with 8 bases between.

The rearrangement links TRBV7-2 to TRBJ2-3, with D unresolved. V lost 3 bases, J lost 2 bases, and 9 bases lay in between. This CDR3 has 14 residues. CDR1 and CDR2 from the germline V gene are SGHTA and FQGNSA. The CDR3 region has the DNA TGTGCCAGCAGCTTGGCGAGGCACACAGATACGCAGTATTTT. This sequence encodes CASSLARHTDTQYF.

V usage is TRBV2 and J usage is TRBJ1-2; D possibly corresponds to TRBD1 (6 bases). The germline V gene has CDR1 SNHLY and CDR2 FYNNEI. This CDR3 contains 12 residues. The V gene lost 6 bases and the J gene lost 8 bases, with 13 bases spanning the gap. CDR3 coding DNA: TGTGCCAGCAGGGGCGGACAGTCCGGCTACACCTTC. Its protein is CASRGGQSGYTF.

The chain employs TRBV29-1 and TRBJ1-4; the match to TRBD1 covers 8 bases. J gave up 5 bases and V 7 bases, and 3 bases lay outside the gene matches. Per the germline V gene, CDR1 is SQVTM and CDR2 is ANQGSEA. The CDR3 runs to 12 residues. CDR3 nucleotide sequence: TGCAGCGCTCGGACAGGGAATGAAAAACTGTTTTTT. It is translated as CSARTGNEKLFF.

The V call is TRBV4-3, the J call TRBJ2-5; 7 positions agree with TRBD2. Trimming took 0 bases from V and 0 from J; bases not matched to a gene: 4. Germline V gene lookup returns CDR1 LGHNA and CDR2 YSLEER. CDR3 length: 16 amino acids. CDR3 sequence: CASSQDGGSYQETQYF. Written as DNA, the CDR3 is TGCGCCAGCAGCCAAGACGGGGGGTCGTACCAAGAGACCCAGTACTTC.

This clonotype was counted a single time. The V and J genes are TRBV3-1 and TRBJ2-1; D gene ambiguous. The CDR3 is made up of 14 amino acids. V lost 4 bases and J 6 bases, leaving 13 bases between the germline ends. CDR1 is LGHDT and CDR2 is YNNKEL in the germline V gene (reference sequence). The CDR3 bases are TGTGCCAGCAGCCTGCTTGCGCGGTCCAATGAGCAGTTCTTC. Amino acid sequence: CASSLLARSNEQFF.